The 22 T cell receptor beta chains below come from one sample, sequenced in a study of beta chain features in type 1 diabetes. The study, taken as a whole, reports: The study found moderately but significantly shorter TCRB CDR3s in all four CD4+ subsets of Type 1 diabetes patients.

Antigens of these TCRs are unknown. All of the isolated RNA was reverse transcribed, so expressed TCRB transcripts were sequenced. Sequenced by immunoSEQ multiplex PCR; TCRdb stores in-frame clones only, minus some. The table lists roughly 340,000 clones, 10% to 15% of them singletons. Sequenced input: naive CD4+ T cells from blood. These receptors came from a woman in her late teens or twenties with type 1 diabetes.

This clone was seen a few times. The rearrangement uses TRBV28 and TRBJ1-5, with 9 bases aligning to TRBD1. This CDR3 region has 15 residues. Per germline, CDR1 MDHEN and CDR2 SYDVKM. J gave up 5 bases and V 6 bases, and 8 bases lay outside the gene matches. The CDR3 spells CASSWGTGIDQPQHF. CDR3 in DNA: TGTGCCAGCAGCTGGGGGACAGGGATCGATCAGCCCCAGCATTTT.

For this clone: Other nucleotide sequences from this sample produce the same CDR3. The chain is built from TRBV9 and TRBJ2-2; 7 positions match TRBD2. From germline, CDR1 is SGDLS and CDR2 YYNGEE. V was clipped by 0 bases and J by 1 base; unmatched bases: 0. This CDR3 contains 15 residues. The CDR3 loop reads CASSVGGGNTGELFF. DNA of the CDR3: TGTGCCAGCAGCGTAGGGGGGGGGAACACCGGGGAGCTGTTTTTT.

This clone appeared a few times. V usage is TRBV10-3 and J usage is TRBJ2-7; TRBD1 aligns across 9 bases. In germline, CDR1 is ENHRY, CDR2 SYGVKD. CDR3 length equals 16 residues. V trimming: 2 bases; J trimming: 1 base; junction bases outside the gene matches: 6. CDR3 bases: TGTGCCATCAGTGAGCCAGGGGACAGGGTTTCCTACGAGCAGTACTTC. Translation gives CAISEPGDRVSYEQYF.

The chain links TRBV7-2 to TRBJ1-1; no clear D. CDR1 is SGHTA and CDR2 is FQGNSA in the germline V gene. This CDR3 is built from 13 residues. The V end lost 5 bases, the J end lost 3 bases, and 10 bases lay between the germline ends. The CDR3: CASSSQLDTEAFF. The CDR3 DNA follows: TGTGCCAGCAGCAGTCAACTTGACACTGAAGCTTTCTTT.

This clone came up a few times. The chain uses TRBV2 and TRBJ2-1; no reliable D call. CDR1 SNHLY and CDR2 FYNNEI come from the germline V gene. The CDR3 contains 12 residues. The germline V and J ends were trimmed by 4 bases and 2 bases, with 3 bases remaining between them. The CDR3 reads CASSVAYNEQFF. CDR3 nucleotides: TGTGCCAGCAGTGTAGCCTACAATGAGCAGTTCTTC.

This clone was found a few times. The chain links TRBV7-9 to TRBJ1-1; D ambiguous. Trimming removed 5 bases from V and 0 bases from J, with 10 bases in between. CDR1 is SEHNR and CDR2 is FQNEAQ in the germline V gene (reference sequence). The CDR3 totals 14 residues. In nucleotides, the CDR3 is TGTGCCAGCAGCCTGAAGCGACTGAACACTGAAGCTTTCTTT. Translation: CASSLKRLNTEAFF.

This clone was seen a few times. The gene calls are TRBV5-6 and TRBJ2-1; perhaps TRBD2 as D (7 bases). The V gene lost 4 bases and the J gene lost 6 bases, with 11 bases spanning the gap. CDR1 is SGHDT and CDR2 is YYEEEE in the germline V gene. The CDR3 sequence is 13 residues long. CDR3 nucleotide sequence: TGTGCCAGCAGCCCCGGGGGGCTCAATGAGCAGTTCTTC. This codes for CASSPGGLNEQFF.

Only a few counts were recorded for this clone. CDR3 sequence: CASSLAGVTEAFF. The CDR3 nucleotides are TGCGCCAGCAGCTTGGCAGGGGTAACTGAAGCTTTCTTT. The genes are TRBV5-1 and TRBJ1-1; D is perhaps TRBD1 (6 bases). V was shortened by 0 bases and J by 5 bases, with 8 bases between the two germline ends. Germline CDR1 is SGHRS and CDR2 is YFSETQ. This CDR3 comprises 13 residues.

The genes are TRBV5-1 and TRBJ2-5; D remains ambiguous. Between the trimmed V and J ends, which lost 1 base and 4 bases, there was a span of 14 bases. CDR3 length: 15 residues. CDR1 is SGHRS and CDR2 is YFSETQ in the germline V gene. CDR3 nucleotide sequence: TGCGCCAGCAGCTTGTCCAGTAGAGGTGGAGAGACCCAGTACTTC. Translation: CASSLSSRGGETQYF.

In its sample, this clone was seen a few times. This chain connects TRBV4-3 to TRBJ2-1, with TRBD1 matching 8 bases. V lost 1 base to trimming and J lost 3 bases; unmatched junction nucleotides: 2. The CDR3 is 15 residues long. Germline V gene data show CDR1 as LGHNA and CDR2 as YSLEER. The CDR3: CASSQADRDYNEQFF. The CDR3 DNA is TGCGCCAGCAGCCAAGCGGACAGGGACTACAATGAGCAGTTCTTC.

The chain carries TRBV7-2 and TRBJ2-3; 8 nucleotides agree with TRBD2. CDR3 length: 16 amino acids. The germline CDR1 and CDR2 sequences are SGHTA and FQGNSA. Unmatched junction bases numbered 9, after V lost 5 bases and J lost 2 bases. The chain's CDR3 is CASSVQTSVYTDTQYF. Written as DNA, the CDR3 is TGTGCCAGCAGCGTCCAGACTAGCGTATACACAGATACGCAGTATTTT.

The chain employs TRBV27 and TRBJ1-5; no clear D gene. This CDR3 comprises 15 residues. Germline-derived CDR1 and CDR2 are MNHEY and SMNVEV (reference sequence). Trimming took 2 bases from V and 1 from J, leaving 9 bases between them. CDR3 region: CASSLQHESNQPQHF. CDR3 nucleotide sequence: TGTGCCAGCAGTTTACAACATGAAAGCAATCAGCCCCAGCATTTT.

Ten or more counts support this clone. The chain couples TRBV23-1 to TRBJ2-7, with 10 nucleotides matching TRBD1. TRBV23-1 qualifies as an ORF whose function is uncertain. V dropped 0 bases and J dropped 0; count of bases not matched to a gene: 2. The CDR3 contains 16 residues. CDR3 in DNA: TGCGCCAGCAGTCAATCGGGACAGGGGCTCTCCTACGAGCAGTACTTC. It yields the protein CASSQSGQGLSYEQYF.

In this sample, this clone turned up once. Compared with germline, one end of the junction differs, possibly owing to a read error. The genes are TRBV7-2 and TRBJ2-7, with no clear D. The CDR3 contains 14 residues. Germline CDR1 reads SGHTA; CDR2 reads FQGNSA. DNA of the CDR3: TGTGCCAGCAGCCGAACTATCCCCTCCAACGAGCAGTACTTC. This encodes CASSRTIPSNEQYF.

In its sample, this clone was seen a few times. This sequence joins TRBV5-4 and TRBJ2-5, with 14 nucleotides matching TRBD2. The CDR3 length is 15 residues. Unmatched junction bases numbered 6, after V lost 4 bases and J lost 7 bases. Germline V gene data show CDR1 as SGHNT and CDR2 as YYREEE (reference sequence). CDR3 nucleotides: TGTGCCAGCAGCCCGGGACTAGCGGGAGAGGGGACCCAGTACTTC. This encodes CASSPGLAGEGTQYF.

This chain joins TRBV11-2 and TRBJ2-1, with 15 nucleotides matching TRBD2. Trimming removed 4 bases from V and 5 bases from J; junction bases left unmatched: 6. Germline lookup yields CDR1 SGHAT and CDR2 FQNNGV. The CDR3 is made up of 17 amino acids. The DNA of the CDR3 is TGTGCCAGCAGCTCCGGACTAGCGGGGGGGCCAGACAATGAGCAGTTCTTC. This sequence encodes CASSSGLAGGPDNEQFF.

The chain couples TRBV11-3 to TRBJ2-1; 8 bases align to TRBD2. Germline CDR1 reads SGHNT; CDR2 reads YENEEA. The CDR3 length is 16 residues. The trim removed 1 base at V and 0 bases at J, leaving 2 bases unmatched. This CDR3 is CASSLGLAFSYNEQFF. In nucleotides, the CDR3 is TGTGCCAGCAGCTTAGGACTAGCGTTCTCCTACAATGAGCAGTTCTTC.

The J gene is TRBJ2-1, the V gene TRBV30; D might be TRBD2 (6 bases). Trimming cost V 0 bases and J 5 bases, with 14 bases left between them. This CDR3 comprises 15 residues. Germline V CDR1 and CDR2: GTSNPN, SVGIG (reference sequence). The CDR3, as DNA: TGTGCCTGGAGTGTACCAGCGGGCTTAGACAATGAGCAGTTCTTC. It yields the protein CAWSVPAGLDNEQFF.

The chain links TRBV11-3 to TRBJ2-3, with 14 bases aligning to TRBD2. CDR1 and CDR2 from the germline V gene are SGHNT and YENEEA. V lost 4 bases and J lost 1; bases outside the gene matches: 4. CDR3 length: 17 amino acids. The CDR3 sequence: CASSSRGLAGGTDTQYF. DNA of the CDR3: TGTGCCAGCAGCTCAAGGGGACTAGCGGGAGGCACAGATACGCAGTATTTT.

V usage is TRBV9 and J usage is TRBJ1-1; D possibly corresponds to TRBD1 (6 bases). The V gene lost 4 bases and the J gene lost 1 base, with 11 bases spanning the gap. The CDR3 is made up of 14 amino acids. CDR1 is SGDLS and CDR2 is YYNGEE in the germline V gene. The CDR3 protein is CASSRGHPNTEAFF. DNA for the CDR3: TGTGCCAGCAGCCGGGGACACCCGAACACTGAAGCTTTCTTT.

The rearrangement uses TRBV15 and TRBJ2-7; weak D call: TRBD1 (5 bases). Trimming took 4 bases from V and 4 from J, leaving 11 bases between them. CDR1 LNHNV and CDR2 YYDKDF come from the germline V gene (reference sequence). This CDR3 region has 13 residues. CDR3 coding DNA: TGTGCCACCAGCACCGGTCCAGGGTACGAGCAGTACTTC. This translates into CATSTGPGYEQYF.

This clone turned up a few times. This sequence joins TRBV11-2 and TRBJ1-5, with 8 bases identical to TRBD1. V trimming: 6 bases; J trimming: 6 bases; junction bases outside the gene matches: 7. Germline V CDR1 and CDR2: SGHAT, FQNNGV. This CDR3 has 14 residues. The CDR3 nucleotides read TGTGCCAGCAGTTTGACAGGGGCGAGTCAGCCCCAGCATTTT. This gives the protein CASSLTGASQPQHF.